This T cell receptor beta chain comes out of a study of cytomegalovirus exposure and HLA in healthy donors. Samples came from healthy bone marrow donors. The PCR used 60 Vbeta and 13 Jbeta primers. Some clones are missing from TCRdb's copy, which holds only in-frame ones; the method was immunoSEQ multiplex PCR. The profile shows 95,000 to 100,000 clones, roughly a tenth of them singletons. This CDR3 comprises 14 residues. Germline V gene data show CDR1 as SGHAT and CDR2 as FQDESV (reference sequence). With V trimmed by 3 bases and J by 2 bases, 2 bases remained unmatched. Whole-study findings and limits: Rarity characterized most TCR sequences, yet some public TCRs appeared in many donors. The investigators catalogued some 150 TCR beta chains as cytomegalovirus-associated. In vitro work confirmed that a few CMV-associated chains recognize CMV antigens.

This clone appeared a few times. As yet, its antigen is unknown. The chain joins TRBV11-1 to TRBJ2-7; 9 bases line up with TRBD1. The sequenced sample was PBMCs. This clonotype originated in a man aged 45-65 years in good health and CMV-seropositive. CDR3 nucleotide sequence: TGTGCCAGCAGCTTGAGGACAGGGGCCTACGAGCAGTACTTC. Amino acid sequence: CASSLRTGAYEQYF.